This T cell receptor (beta chain) was captured in a study of blood T cell repertoires in COVID-19. Looking at the study overall: Specimens from acute and convalescent COVID-19 originated in the United States, Italy and Spain.

Profiling relied on immunoSEQ multiplex PCR, and the TCRdb table lists in-frame clones only, not all of them. The table has about 350,000 clones, 87% seen once. The sample holds a few counts of this clone. The CDR3 spans 14 residues. V was clipped by 3 bases and J by 4 bases; unmatched bases: 3. The germline CDR1 and CDR2 sequences are SEHNR and FQNEAQ (reference sequence). What was sequenced was PBMCs or T cells enriched from blood (not recorded which). V usage is TRBV7-9 and J usage is TRBJ1-5; 7 bases agree with TRBD1. This sequence originates from a woman in her 30s who had recovered from COVID-19. DNA for the CDR3: TGTGCCAGCAGCTTGGGACAGCCGAATCAGCCCCAGCATTTT. Encoded protein: CASSLGQPNQPQHF.